Sequencing of this T cell receptor (beta chain) was carried out in a study of blood T cell repertoires in COVID-19. In the study overall: Specimens from acute and convalescent COVID-19 originated in the United States, Italy and Spain. In each case, the material was cDNA or gDNA derived from T cells, B-cell-depleted T cells, or PBMCs.

Per the study methods: Counts of nucleated cells, estimated from reference gene primer amplification, were obtained. The data were produced by immunoSEQ multiplex PCR, yet TCRdb's version contains in-frame clones alone and is incomplete. V, J and clone size reflect that table, while D and trimming were determined from the DNA. This sample carries some 150,000 clones, approximately 85% of them seen once, and the ten largest clones take roughly 2.7%. The CDR3 has 15 residues. The V end was cut by 2 bases, the J end by 7 bases, with 15 bases between. In germline, CDR1 is SGHTA, CDR2 FQGNSA. V is TRBV7-2 and J is TRBJ1-5; D unresolved. Sequenced sample: peripheral blood. The clonotype comes from a human donor with acute or convalescent COVID-19. The donor label of this sample is uncertain. Here the CDR3 DNA reads TGTGCCAGCAGCTTATCCGGGAGGGAATGGCAGCCCCAGCATTTT. Residues: CASSLSGREWQPQHF.